Included here is one T cell receptor (beta chain) sequence, with context. The CDR3 runs to 16 residues. Trimming removed 6 bases from V and 1 base from J, with 17 bases in between. Germline V gene lookup returns CDR1 MDHEN and CDR2 SYDVKM. These data come from a study of cytomegalovirus exposure and HLA in healthy donors. PCR involved 60 Vbeta and 13 Jbeta primers. Produced via immunoSEQ multiplex PCR; TCRdb's table is partial and in-frame only. There are some 170,000 clones in the sample; roughly 79% occur only once, and just under 3% lies in the top ten. The specimen was PBMCs. This TCR derives from a male donor in good health and CMV-seronegative. The V call is TRBV28, the J call TRBJ2-3, with TRBD2 as a possible D gene (5 bases). The CDR3 bases are TGTGCCAGCAGGACTATTTCCGAAGCTGGCACAGATACGCAGTATTTT. The encoded protein is CASRTISEAGTDTQYF.